Each of the 19 T cell receptor beta chains below was sequenced from the same sample in a study of spatial heterogeneity in lung cancer. Regarding time point: sample taken at primary tumor resection. TCRdb re-derived calls from the 5' RACE reads in MiXCR, one entry per CDR3 protein. In the table there are some 83,000 distinct CDR3 sequences, approximately 8.1% of which are singletons. The material was PBMCs, obtained at surgery. These receptors were obtained from a male donor with early-stage non-small cell lung cancer.

The chain is built from TRBV5-1 and TRBJ2-1; D is undetermined. Trimming left V 3 bases short and J 3 bases short, with 16 bases between. The CDR3 totals 16 residues. Germline CDR1 reads SGHRS; CDR2 reads YFSETQ. The CDR3 nucleotides are TGCGCCAGCAGCTCCGGCCGGAGTCAGGTCTACAATGAGCAGTTCTTC. Its translation is CASSSGRSQVYNEQFF. Supplemented by reference TRBV5-1 and TRBJ2-1, the full variable domain reads KAGVTQTPRYLIKTRGQQVTLSCSPISGHRSVSWYQQTPGQGLQFLFEYFSETQRNKGNFPGRFSGRQFSNSRSEMNVSTLELGDSALYLCASSSGRSQVYNEQFFGPGTRLTVL.

This clonotype was recorded at least ten times. V and J are TRBV18 and TRBJ1-6; possible D gene TRBD1, 6 bases. CDR1 is KGHSH and CDR2 is LQKENI in the germline V gene. V was pared by 5 bases and J by 10 bases, with 12 bases between. The CDR3 extends over 13 amino acids. CDR3 loop: CASSNGGESPLHF. The CDR3 DNA reads TGTGCCAGCTCAAACGGGGGCGAGTCACCCCTCCACTTT.

The rearrangement joins TRBV5-1 to TRBJ2-7; unclear D gene. Per germline, CDR1 SGHRS and CDR2 YFSETQ. The CDR3 is 13 residues long. Trimming removed 7 bases from V and 0 bases from J, with 11 bases in between. The CDR3 sequence is CASSPHLSYEQYF. The CDR3 DNA sequence: TGCGCCAGCTCCCCGCACCTCTCCTACGAGCAGTACTTC.

This clonotype has at least ten counts. This chain joins TRBV5-6 and TRBJ2-3, with D uncertain. V dropped 4 bases and J dropped 3 bases, with 9 bases sitting between them. Germline-derived CDR1 and CDR2 are SGHDT and YYEEEE. The CDR3 sequence is 13 residues long. The CDR3 reads CASSASPTDTQYF. CDR3 sequence (DNA): TGTGCCAGCAGCGCCAGCCCGACAGATACGCAGTATTTT.

This clonotype was seen at least ten times. The gene calls are TRBV6-6 and TRBJ2-5, with 7 bases lining up with TRBD1. The CDR3 runs 15 residues. CDR1 and CDR2 (germline): MNHNY, SVGAGI (reference sequence). J lost 1 base, V lost 7 bases, and 9 bases had no gene match. CDR3 amino acids: CASIHEGQPQETQYF. CDR3 nucleotides: TGTGCCAGCATCCATGAGGGACAGCCCCAAGAGACCCAGTACTTC.

This clonotype was counted at least ten times. This rearrangement joins TRBV5-1 to TRBJ2-1; 7 nucleotides line up with TRBD1. The CDR3 has 15 amino acids. The J segment lost 5 bases and the V segment lost 4 bases, leaving 9 bases of the junction unmatched. Germline V gene sequence: CDR1 SGHRS, CDR2 YFSETQ. The CDR3 DNA is TGCGCCAGCAGCCCCTACGACAGGGACGACAATGAGCAGTTCTTC. Translating gives CASSPYDRDDNEQFF.

This clonotype came up many times. The chain employs TRBV7-9 and TRBJ2-3; a possible D gene is TRBD2 (5 bases). Germline V lookup: CDR1 SEHNR, CDR2 FQNEAQ (reference sequence). V was pared by 4 bases and J by 0 bases, with 11 bases between. The CDR3 has 15 amino acids. The CDR3 here is CASSSYWESTDTQYF. CDR3 nucleotide sequence: TGTGCCAGCAGCTCCTACTGGGAGAGCACAGATACGCAGTATTTT.

This clonotype was recorded many times. V gene TRBV4-2 combines with J gene TRBJ1-1; the D is unclear. Germline V gene data show CDR1 as LGHNA and CDR2 as YNFKEQ. CDR3 length: 18 amino acids. V lost 3 bases and J lost 4, with 24 bases in between. The CDR3 sequence: CASSQESPRSSWSTEAFF. DNA of the CDR3: TGTGCCAGCAGCCAGGAGAGTCCCCGGTCCTCCTGGAGCACTGAAGCTTTCTTT.

In its sample, this clonotype was seen many times. The chain recombines TRBV30 with TRBJ1-1; 9 bases agree with TRBD1. This CDR3 contains 16 residues. V trimming: 1 base; J trimming: 2 bases; junction bases outside the gene matches: 8. Germline CDR1 reads GTSNPN; CDR2 reads SVGIG (reference sequence). The CDR3 sequence: CAWSGSPQGANTEAFF. DNA for the CDR3: TGTGCCTGGAGTGGATCACCACAGGGGGCCAACACTGAAGCTTTCTTT.

This clonotype was picked up many times. The gene calls are TRBV19 and TRBJ1-2; D not resolved. Germline values: CDR1 LNHDA, CDR2 SQIVND (reference sequence). The length of the CDR3 is 14 residues. V was cut by 5 bases and J by 8 bases, with 18 bases left in between. CDR3 sequence: CASSLQSDMSGYTF. The CDR3 nucleotides read TGTGCCAGTAGTCTACAGAGTGATATGTCGGGCTACACCTTC.

In its sample, this clonotype was seen many times. This chain joins TRBV20-1 and TRBJ1-5; 10 bases line up with TRBD1. The CDR3 is 13 amino acids. V was pared by 7 bases and J by 4 bases, with 4 bases of the junction left unmatched. CDR1 and CDR2 (germline): DFQATT, SNEGSKA (reference sequence). The CDR3 loop is CSVPGQGNQPQHF. The CDR3 DNA sequence: TGCAGTGTCCCGGGACAGGGGAATCAGCCCCAGCATTTT.

This chain uses TRBV3-1 with TRBJ2-7; 8 bases align to TRBD1. The CDR3 runs to 12 residues. The ends lost 8 bases at V and 0 bases at J; junction bases unmatched: 0. The germline gives CDR1 LGHDT, CDR2 YNNKEL (reference sequence). Here the CDR3 reads CASGTGSYEQYF. Here the CDR3 DNA reads TGTGCCAGCGGGACAGGCTCCTACGAGCAGTACTTC.

This rearrangement joins TRBV5-1 to TRBJ2-2; TRBD2 aligns across 14 bases. Germline CDR1 and CDR2: SGHRS and YFSETQ. Trimming removed 4 bases from V and 5 bases from J; junction bases left unmatched: 4. The CDR3 length is 16 residues. The CDR3 DNA follows: TGCGCCAGCAGCGCAAGACTAGCGGGAGGGACCGGGGAGCTGTTTTTT. This encodes CASSARLAGGTGELFF.

The rearrangement joins TRBV7-9 to TRBJ2-1; 8 bases agree with TRBD2. Germline loops: CDR1 SEHNR, CDR2 FQNEAQ (reference sequence). The CDR3 totals 16 residues. The trim removed 3 bases at V and 5 bases at J, leaving 9 bases unmatched. CDR3 loop: CASSLVAGLFNNEQFF. The CDR3 DNA follows: TGTGCCAGCAGCTTGGTAGCGGGACTTTTTAACAATGAGCAGTTCTTC.

This clonotype occurred many times. The chain uses TRBV2 and TRBJ2-1; 7 bases are a match to TRBD2. The CDR3 contains 15 residues. Germline V lookup: CDR1 SNHLY, CDR2 FYNNEI. J lost 5 bases, V lost 10 bases, and 14 bases had no gene match. The CDR3 coding sequence is TGTGCCACCGACCAGCCTAGCGGCCCGAACAATGAGCAGTTCTTC. It translates to CATDQPSGPNNEQFF.

This rearrangement joins TRBV5-1 to TRBJ2-2, with D maybe TRBD1 (6 bases). Per germline, CDR1 SGHRS and CDR2 YFSETQ. This CDR3 region has 16 residues. V lost 5 bases to trimming and J lost 1 base, with 15 bases between them. The chain's CDR3 is CASSTLGHLNTGELFF. CDR3 DNA: TGCGCCAGCAGTACTCTGGGACACCTGAACACCGGGGAGCTGTTTTTT.

The chain employs TRBV19 and TRBJ1-1, with D possibly being TRBD1 (5 bases). V shed 0 bases and J shed 1 base, with 12 bases lying between them. CDR1 and CDR2 (germline): LNHDA, SQIVND (reference sequence). The CDR3 runs to 16 residues. The CDR3 sequence: CASSIEAAGRNTEAFF. Written as DNA, the CDR3 is TGTGCCAGTAGTATAGAGGCGGCAGGGAGGAACACTGAAGCTTTCTTT.

The chain carries TRBV7-2 and TRBJ1-5; D is unclear. This CDR3 is built from 12 residues. The V gene's germline CDR1 is SGHTA and CDR2 FQGNSA. V shed 4 bases and J shed 7 bases, with 8 bases lying between them. The CDR3 nucleotides read TGTGCCAGCAGCTCCCAAGGGCAGCCCCAGCATTTT. As protein: CASSSQGQPQHF.

This clonotype was observed a few times. The rearrangement uses TRBV7-3 and TRBJ2-3, with 8 bases fitting TRBD2. This CDR3 comprises 14 residues. Germline CDR1 is SGHTA and CDR2 is FQGTGA. V trimming: 4 bases; J trimming: 1 base; junction bases outside the gene matches: 1. The CDR3 bases are TGTGCCAGCAGCTCTAGCGGGCGCACAGATACGCAGTATTTT. Translating it yields CASSSSGRTDTQYF.